The TCR beta chain under discussion was sequenced for a study of blood T cell repertoires in COVID-19. Whole-study context: T cells, B-cell-depleted T cells, or PBMCs supplied cDNA or gDNA.

Original analysis: Estimation of nucleated cell counts was performed using reference gene primer amplification. Clones were read by immunoSEQ multiplex PCR, and TCRdb kept only the in-frame ones, dropping some. That table gives V, J and clone size, and the DNA gave D and trimming. The table includes about 81,000 clones, around 82% detected once. This CDR3 region has 15 residues. The V and J ends lost 0 bases and 2 bases respectively, with 10 bases between them. Per the germline V gene, CDR1 is MNHEY and CDR2 is SVGAGI. V is TRBV6-5 and J is TRBJ1-2; D not resolved. Input material: peripheral blood. This receptor was taken from a human donor in a cohort sampled during active COVID-19. Here the CDR3 reads CASSYSLRENYGYTF. CDR3 nucleotides: TGTGCCAGCAGTTACTCGCTCCGGGAGAACTATGGCTACACCTTC.